This T cell receptor (beta chain) was observed in a study of blood T cell repertoires in COVID-19. In the original processing: From reference gene primer amplification, estimates of nucleated cell counts were derived. This table comes from immunoSEQ multiplex PCR, and its TCRdb copy is limited to in-frame clones, with some not included. For V, J and clone size, that table is used; D and trimming come from the DNA. The sample has some 90,000 clones, about 86% seen once. V trimming: 3 bases; J trimming: 2 bases; junction bases outside the gene matches: 10. This CDR3 is 16 amino acids long. Looked up from germline, CDR1 is SGDLS and CDR2 is YYNGEE.

The material sequenced was peripheral blood. This sequence joins TRBV9 and TRBJ1-1; 7 nucleotides agree with TRBD1. This TCR was sampled from a man at least 80 years old with active or convalescent COVID-19. CDR3 sequence: CASSASRDSYNTEAFF. CDR3 coding DNA: TGTGCCAGCAGCGCCTCCCGGGACAGTTATAACACTGAAGCTTTCTTT.